This T cell receptor (beta chain) was sequenced during a study of blood T cells in healthy people across ages (dated by TCRdb to between 2014 and 2017). Some background on the complete study: In model experiments, template switching captured roughly one uniquely barcoded TCR beta cDNA molecule for every two T cells. Donors were grouped into four age groups: young (average roughly 17 years), middle-aged (39), aged (over 55) and long-lived (approximately 82). Donors of different ages were randomly distributed across sequencing lanes to avoid experimental bias. To track age-related changes in TCR beta repertoire diversity, the study relied on deep sequencing normalized with unique cDNA molecular identifiers. For two donors (one aged 18 to 29 and one aged 80 or older), the study analyzed two additional independent replicas of 1 million unique cDNA reads from the same blood draw. Findings and caveats that apply to the study as a whole: Because donor CMV infection status was unknown, age-related changes in expanded clonotypes were potentially confounded. Compared with the aged group, the long-lived group had more naive CD4+ T cells, fewer expanded clones and increased TCR diversity, a pattern suggesting age selection. There was a strong correlation between observed TCR beta diversity and the percentage of naive T cells measured by flow cytometry. Estimates of total diversity based on one million sequenced T cells were considered lower bounds and underestimates. Bulk unsorted PBMC profiling prevented conclusive comparison of naive and antigen-experienced compartments. As age increased, observed TCR beta diversity per million T cells dropped in a roughly linear way, and a significant reduction was already evident by age about 40.

Systemically healthy Caucasian individuals from Russia, around 38 in total and aged about 6 to 95 years, were included as donors. Approximately 10 milliliters of peripheral blood were collected from each donor into EDTA-treated Vacutainer tubes. PBMCs were isolated by Ficoll-Paque density-gradient centrifugation, with at least 6.5 million obtained per sample. Trizol reagent was used to extract total RNA from PBMCs, with at least 6 micrograms per sample. For every donor, an aliquot of PBMCs went through flow cytometry to measure the percentages of naive CD45RAhigh/CD27high T cells. On this clonotype: The clone's antigen remains unknown. Per-base quality was not reported, and no clone a single base away is much larger than it.

From the germline V gene, CDR1 is MDHEN and CDR2 is SYDVKM. At the junction V is shortened by 5 bases and J by 3 bases, with 10 bases in between. Measured from the cysteine to the phenylalanine, the CDR3 is 13 residues long. Just the 39-base CDR3 DNA is kept, in frame starting at base 1. Receptor libraries were prepared by 5' RACE. TCRdb shows the sequencer as Illumina HiSeq 2500. A second PCR of about 6 to 12 cycles was run with a J-beta primer mix and a sample-barcoded 5' primer. A template-switch 5' adaptor carrying 12 random nucleotides introduced a unique molecular identifier onto each TCR beta cDNA molecule. Each sample yielded at least 2.5 million CDR3-containing paired-end reads. The Mint cDNA synthesis kit, primed by a TRBC-specific oligonucleotide, was used to synthesize first-strand cDNA from all RNA. After uracil-DNA glycosylase treatment, a first 18-cycle PCR used universal primers M1SS and BC2_uni_R on all cDNA. The source study handled its data this way. For normalization, 1 million high-quality reads, each with a distinct molecular identifier, were randomly selected from each sample. Reads sharing molecular identifiers were discarded rather than binned into consensus sequences. CDR3 identification, clonotype clustering and error correction used MiTCR with a Q25 quality threshold and the strictest error-elimination algorithm. A nonparametric unseen species model with Euler transformation was used to estimate a lower bound on total TCR beta diversity. TCRdb applied fastp at Q25 and MiXCR to the public reads, then kept only in-frame beta chains. Rows matching on CDR3 protein sequence are summarized as one entry with the most common DNA and genes. The V and J calls come from TCRdb's annotation, not from the publication. The sample yields 1,500,000 or so distinct CDR3 sequences; approximately 63% were counted once. Over 5% of the sample is held by the ten biggest clonotypes.

This chain is built from TRBV28 and TRBJ2-5; the D segment may tentatively be TRBD1 or TRBD2, each giving 5 matched bases. Sequencing input: blood. The clonotype comes from a man aged 18 to 29 in good health. In nucleotide form, the sequence is TGTGCCAGCAGTGACGTGGGGGAAGAGACCCAGTACTTC. Its protein is CASSDVGEETQYF.